The 3 T cell receptor beta chains below were found in one sample sequenced in a study of T cell responses to AZD1222 COVID-19 vaccine (dated by TCRdb to about 2021). Libraries were made using the immunoSEQ multiplex PCR assay. Sourced from immuneACCESS, this table was stored by TCRdb with only in-frame sequences that have V and J called. A share of the clones is absent; for the studies checked, an unresolved V gene accounts for under half, and the remainder has no known explanation. The sample table shows 250,000 to 300,000 clones, and 94% are seen once. The top ten clonotypes cover 0.55% of the sample. The sample's time point, from its label and the paper: about 28 days (+/-7) after the second vaccine dose. Sequenced material: peripheral blood, taken 28 days after the second AZD1222 dose. These receptors came from an adult who received the AZD1222 COVID-19 vaccine.

Turning to this clone: Germline and junction disagree at one end, which may indicate a read error. The V and J genes are TRBV5-1 and TRBJ1-6, with a possible D match to TRBD1 (6 bases). Per germline, CDR1 SGHRS and CDR2 YFSETQ. This CDR3 comprises 14 residues. CDR3 sequence: CATSPGTTNSPLHF. CDR3 DNA: TGCGCCACCAGCCCGGGGACAACCAATTCACCCCTCCACTTT.

The chain joins TRBV5-1 to TRBJ2-1; 9 bases match TRBD2. The V gene's germline CDR1 is SGHRS and CDR2 YFSETQ. The CDR3 is 16 amino acids. The trim removed 0 bases at V and 9 bases at J, leaving 10 bases unmatched. CDR3 in amino acids: CASSLGGGAIGTEQFF. CDR3 coding DNA: TGCGCCAGCAGCTTGGGCGGGGGGGCAATTGGCACTGAGCAGTTCTTC.

The rearrangement joins TRBV6-6 to TRBJ1-4; TRBD1 is a possible D gene (5 bases). The germline V gene has CDR1 MNHNY and CDR2 SVGAGI (reference sequence). The CDR3 sequence is 17 residues long. Trimming stripped 5 bases from V and 2 bases from J, with 18 bases between. The CDR3, as DNA: TGTGCCAGCAGTCCTCCCCAGGGTCGTGGCACTAATGAAAAACTGTTTTTT. Translated: CASSPPQGRGTNEKLFF.